The T cell receptor (beta chain) described here comes from a study of blood T cells in healthy people across ages. PCR was performed a second time for roughly 7 to 12 cycles using a sample-barcoded 5' primer and a J-beta primer mix. One entry per CDR3 protein, called by TCRdb with MiXCR from the 5' RACE reads. The sample lists around 1.5 million distinct CDR3 sequences; approximately 32% were seen once. The study, taken as a whole, reports: With naive T cell percentage, TCR beta diversity showed a strong correlation. It was held that diversity estimates obtained from one million T cells represented underestimates.

Many counts were recorded for this clonotype. What it binds is unknown. The V end was cut by 6 bases, the J end by 1 base, with 8 bases between. The CDR3 is 13 residues long. CDR1 is SGHRS and CDR2 is YFSETQ in the germline V gene. Isolated per sample were at least 6 million PBMCs. The sample was blood. The V gene is TRBV5-1, the J gene TRBJ2-1, with D perhaps matching TRBD1 (5 bases). This TCR was recovered from a woman aged 25 to 39 in good health. In nucleotides, the CDR3 is TGCGCCAGCAACCAGGGATCCTACAATGAGCAGTTCTTC. This encodes CASNQGSYNEQFF.